The text below deals with one TCR beta chain. No antigen is known for it. This record belongs to a study of cytomegalovirus exposure and HLA in healthy donors. Study conclusions and caveats: In a later analysis, TCR beta V- and J-gene trimming was associated with a missense DCLRE1C variant.

Healthy bone marrow donors supplied every sample. In the PCR, 60 Vbeta and 13 Jbeta primers were used. Authors' data handling: Later analysis identified approximately 88 million unique TCR beta chains, approximately 11 million shared. Profiled with immunoSEQ multiplex PCR; TCRdb holds only in-frame clones, not every one. The V and J calls and the clone size are those of that table, but D and trimming were determined from the DNA. The data contain 120,000 to 150,000 clones, approximately 79% of them singletons. This sequence originates from a man aged 18 to 35 in good health and CMV-seronegative. Sequenced material: PBMCs.

DNA for the CDR3: TGCGCCAGCGATCCCGGGACAGGGTTGGGGACGCAGTATTTT. Residues: CASDPGTGLGTQYF. The chain joins TRBV5-1 to TRBJ2-3; 9 bases line up with TRBD1. Trimming at V came to 7 bases and at J to 9 bases, leaving 12 bases not matched to a gene. The CDR3 sequence is 14 residues long. The germline gives CDR1 SGHRS, CDR2 YFSETQ.